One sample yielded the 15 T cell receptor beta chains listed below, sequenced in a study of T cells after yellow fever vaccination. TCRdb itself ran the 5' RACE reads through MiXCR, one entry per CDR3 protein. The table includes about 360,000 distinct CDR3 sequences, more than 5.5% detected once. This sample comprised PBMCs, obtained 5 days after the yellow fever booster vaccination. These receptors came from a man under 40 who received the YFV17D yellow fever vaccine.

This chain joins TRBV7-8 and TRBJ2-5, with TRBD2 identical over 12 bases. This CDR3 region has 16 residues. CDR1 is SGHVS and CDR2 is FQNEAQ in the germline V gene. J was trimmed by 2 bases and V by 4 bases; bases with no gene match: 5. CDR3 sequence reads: CASSSTSGRTQETQYF. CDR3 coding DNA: TGTGCCAGCAGCTCCACTAGCGGGAGGACGCAAGAGACCCAGTACTTC. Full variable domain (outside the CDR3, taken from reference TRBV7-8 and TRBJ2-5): GAGVSQSPRYKVAKRGQDVALRCDPISGHVSLFWYQQALGQGPEFLTYFQNEAQLDKSGLPSDRFFAERPEGSVSTLKIQRTQQEDSAVYLCASSSTSGRTQETQYFGPGTRLLVL.

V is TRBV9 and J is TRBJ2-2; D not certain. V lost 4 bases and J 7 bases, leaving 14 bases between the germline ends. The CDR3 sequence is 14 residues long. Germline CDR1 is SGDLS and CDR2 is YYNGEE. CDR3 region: CASSRRGLGGELFF. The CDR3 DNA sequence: TGTGCCAGCAGCCGACGCGGTCTTGGCGGGGAGCTGTTTTTT.

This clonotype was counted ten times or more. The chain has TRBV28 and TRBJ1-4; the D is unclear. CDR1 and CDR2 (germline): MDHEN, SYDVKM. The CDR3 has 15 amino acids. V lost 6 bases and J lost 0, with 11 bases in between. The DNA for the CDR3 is TGTGCCAGCAGCAGTCACAGTGCAACTAATGAAAAACTGTTTTTT. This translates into CASSSHSATNEKLFF.

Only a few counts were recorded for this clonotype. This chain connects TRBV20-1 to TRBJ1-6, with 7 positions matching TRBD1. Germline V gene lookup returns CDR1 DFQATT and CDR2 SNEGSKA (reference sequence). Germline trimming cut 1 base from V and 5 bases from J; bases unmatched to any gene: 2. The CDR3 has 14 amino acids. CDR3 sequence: CSARATGNNSPLHF. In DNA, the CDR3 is TGCAGTGCTAGAGCGACAGGGAATAATTCACCCCTCCACTTT.

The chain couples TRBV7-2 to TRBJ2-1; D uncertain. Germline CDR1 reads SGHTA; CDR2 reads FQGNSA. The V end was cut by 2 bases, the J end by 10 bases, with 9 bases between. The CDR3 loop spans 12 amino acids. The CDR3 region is CASSLSPREQFF. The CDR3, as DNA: TGTGCCAGCAGCTTATCGCCCCGCGAGCAGTTCTTC. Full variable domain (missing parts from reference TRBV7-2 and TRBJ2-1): GAGVSQSPSNKVTEKGKDVELRCDPISGHTALYWYRQSLGQGLEFLIYFQGNSAPDKSGLPSDRFSAERTGGSVSTLTIQRTQQEDSAVYLCASSLSPREQFFGPGTRLTVL.

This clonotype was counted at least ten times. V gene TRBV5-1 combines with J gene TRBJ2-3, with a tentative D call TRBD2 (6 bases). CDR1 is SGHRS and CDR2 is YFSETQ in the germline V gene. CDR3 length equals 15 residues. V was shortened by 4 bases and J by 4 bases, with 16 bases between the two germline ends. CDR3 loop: CASSPGGTDADTQYF. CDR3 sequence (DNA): TGCGCCAGCAGCCCTGGGGGGACCGACGCAGATACGCAGTATTTT. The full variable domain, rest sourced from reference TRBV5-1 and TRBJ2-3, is KAGVTQTPRYLIKTRGQQVTLSCSPISGHRSVSWYQQTPGQGLQFLFEYFSETQRNKGNFPGRFSGRQFSNSRSEMNVSTLELGDSALYLCASSPGGTDADTQYFGPGTRLTVL.

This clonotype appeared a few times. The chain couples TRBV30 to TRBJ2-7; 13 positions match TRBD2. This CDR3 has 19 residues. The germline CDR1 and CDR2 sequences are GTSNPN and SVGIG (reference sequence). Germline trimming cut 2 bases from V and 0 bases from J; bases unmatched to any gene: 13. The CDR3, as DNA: TGTGCCTGGAGTTCCCCGGGACTAGCGGGATCCAGGAGCTCCTACGAGCAGTACTTC. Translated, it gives CAWSSPGLAGSRSSYEQYF.

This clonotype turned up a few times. The CDR3: CASSYSGGRMVFDEQFF. The DNA for the CDR3 is TGTGCCAGCAGTTACTCGGGAGGGAGAATGGTGTTTGATGAGCAGTTCTTC. The rearrangement joins TRBV6-5 to TRBJ2-1; 7 nucleotides agree with TRBD2. CDR3 length equals 17 residues. Germline assignment: CDR1 MNHEY and CDR2 SVGAGI. The trim removed 0 bases at V and 8 bases at J, leaving 13 bases unmatched.

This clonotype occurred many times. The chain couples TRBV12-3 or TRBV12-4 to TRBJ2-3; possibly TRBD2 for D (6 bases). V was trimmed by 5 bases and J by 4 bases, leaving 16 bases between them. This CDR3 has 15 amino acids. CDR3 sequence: CASSPRITSSDTQYF. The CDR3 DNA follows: TGTGCCAGCAGTCCCCGAATCACTAGCTCAGATACGCAGTATTTT.

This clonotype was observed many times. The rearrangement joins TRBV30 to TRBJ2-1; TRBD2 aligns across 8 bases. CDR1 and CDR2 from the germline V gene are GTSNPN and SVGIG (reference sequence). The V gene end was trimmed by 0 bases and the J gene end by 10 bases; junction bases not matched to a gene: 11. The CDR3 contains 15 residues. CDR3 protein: CAWSVLSGVRGEQFF. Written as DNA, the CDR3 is TGTGCCTGGAGTGTACTTAGCGGGGTCCGGGGGGAGCAGTTCTTC. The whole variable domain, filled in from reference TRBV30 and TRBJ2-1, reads SQTIHQWPATLVQPVGSPLSLECTVEGTSNPNLYWYRQAAGRGLQLLFYSVGIGQISSEVPQNLSASRPQDRQFILSSKKLLLSDSGFYLCAWSVLSGVRGEQFFGPGTRLTVL.

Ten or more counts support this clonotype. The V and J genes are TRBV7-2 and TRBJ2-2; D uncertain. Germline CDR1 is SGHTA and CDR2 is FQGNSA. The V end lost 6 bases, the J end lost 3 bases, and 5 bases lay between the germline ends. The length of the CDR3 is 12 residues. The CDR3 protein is CASSSYTGELFF. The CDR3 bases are TGTGCCAGCAGTTCGTACACCGGGGAGCTGTTTTTT.

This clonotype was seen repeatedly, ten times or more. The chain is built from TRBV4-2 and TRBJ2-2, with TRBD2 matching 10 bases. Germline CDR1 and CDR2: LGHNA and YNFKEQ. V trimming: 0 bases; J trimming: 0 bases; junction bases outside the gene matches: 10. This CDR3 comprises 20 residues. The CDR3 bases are TGTGCCAGCAGCCAAGAACCGTGGCTAGCGGGAGCGACGAACACCGGGGAGCTGTTTTTT. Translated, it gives CASSQEPWLAGATNTGELFF.

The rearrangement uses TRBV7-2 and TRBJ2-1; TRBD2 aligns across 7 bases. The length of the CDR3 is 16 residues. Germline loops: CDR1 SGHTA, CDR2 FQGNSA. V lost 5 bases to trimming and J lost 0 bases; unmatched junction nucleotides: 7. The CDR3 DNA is TGTGCCAGCAGCGGCGGGAGAGGGACCTCCTACAATGAGCAGTTCTTC. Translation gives CASSGGRGTSYNEQFF. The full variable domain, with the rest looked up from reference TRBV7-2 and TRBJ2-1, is GAGVSQSPSNKVTEKGKDVELRCDPISGHTALYWYRQSLGQGLEFLIYFQGNSAPDKSGLPSDRFSAERTGGSVSTLTIQRTQQEDSAVYLCASSGGRGTSYNEQFFGPGTRLTVL.

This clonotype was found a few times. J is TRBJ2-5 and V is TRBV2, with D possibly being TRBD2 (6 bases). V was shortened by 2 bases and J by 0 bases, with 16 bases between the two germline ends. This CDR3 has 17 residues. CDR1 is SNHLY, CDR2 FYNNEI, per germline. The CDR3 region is CASSETSGLWYQETQYF. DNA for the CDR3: TGTGCCAGCAGTGAAACGTCGGGACTTTGGTACCAAGAGACCCAGTACTTC.

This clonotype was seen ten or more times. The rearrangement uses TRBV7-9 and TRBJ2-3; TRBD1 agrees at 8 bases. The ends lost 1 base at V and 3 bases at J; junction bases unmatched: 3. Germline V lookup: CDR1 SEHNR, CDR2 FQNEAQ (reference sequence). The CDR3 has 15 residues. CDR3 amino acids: CASSLVRTGTDTQYF. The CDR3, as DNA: TGTGCCAGCAGCTTAGTCAGGACAGGGACAGATACGCAGTATTTT. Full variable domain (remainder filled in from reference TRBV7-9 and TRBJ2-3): DTGVSQNPRHKITKRGQNVTFRCDPISEHNRLYWYRQTLGQGPEFLTYFQNEAQLEKSRLLSDRFSAERPKGSFSTLEIQRTEQGDSAMYLCASSLVRTGTDTQYFGPGTRLTVL.